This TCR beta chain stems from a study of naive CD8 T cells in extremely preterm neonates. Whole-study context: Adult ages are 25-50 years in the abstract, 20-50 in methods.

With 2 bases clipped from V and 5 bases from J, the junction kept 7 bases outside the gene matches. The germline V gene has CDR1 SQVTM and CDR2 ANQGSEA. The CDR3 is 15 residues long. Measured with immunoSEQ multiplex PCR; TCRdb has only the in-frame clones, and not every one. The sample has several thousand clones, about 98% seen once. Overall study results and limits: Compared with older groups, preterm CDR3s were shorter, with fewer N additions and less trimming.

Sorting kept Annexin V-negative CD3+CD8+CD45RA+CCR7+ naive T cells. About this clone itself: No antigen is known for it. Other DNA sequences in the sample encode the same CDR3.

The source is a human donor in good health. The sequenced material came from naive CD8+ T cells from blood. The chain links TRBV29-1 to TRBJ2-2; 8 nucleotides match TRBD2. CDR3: CSVEPSGSVTGELFF. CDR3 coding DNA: TGCAGCGTTGAACCCAGCGGGAGTGTTACCGGGGAGCTGTTTTTT.